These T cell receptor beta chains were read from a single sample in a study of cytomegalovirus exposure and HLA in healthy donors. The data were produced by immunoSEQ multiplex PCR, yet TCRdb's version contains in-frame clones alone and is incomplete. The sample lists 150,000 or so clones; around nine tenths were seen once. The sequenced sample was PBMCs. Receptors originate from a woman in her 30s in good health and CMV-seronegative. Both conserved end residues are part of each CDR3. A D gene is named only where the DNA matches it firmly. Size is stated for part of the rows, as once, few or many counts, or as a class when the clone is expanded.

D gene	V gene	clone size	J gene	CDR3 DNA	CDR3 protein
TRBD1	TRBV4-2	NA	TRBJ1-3	TGTGCCAGCAGCCAAGATCTTAACAGGGGGTTAAGCTCTGGAAACACCATATATTTT	CASSQDLNRGLSSGNTIYF
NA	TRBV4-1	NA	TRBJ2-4	TGCGCCAGCAGCCAAGCCGGCGGCTTAGCCAAAAACATTCAGTACTTC	CASSQAGGLAKNIQYF
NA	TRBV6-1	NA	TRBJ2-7	TGTGCCAGCAGTGAAGTAACTCAGGGTTATAAGCAGTACTTC	CASSEVTQGYKQYF
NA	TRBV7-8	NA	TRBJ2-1	TGTGCCAGCAGCTTAGACTTTCAGGGAATTGAGCAGTTCTTC	CASSLDFQGIEQFF
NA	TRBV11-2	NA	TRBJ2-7	TGTGCCAGCAGCTCTGTAGGAGGGCGGTCCTACGAGCAGTACTTC	CASSSVGGRSYEQYF
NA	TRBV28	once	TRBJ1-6	TGTGCCAGCATCAAAGATAGGGGGGGTTCACCCCTCCACTTT	CASIKDRGGSPLHF
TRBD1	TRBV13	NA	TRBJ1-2	TGTGCCAGCAGCCCCGGACAGGGCTATGGCTACACCTTC	CASSPGQGYGYTF
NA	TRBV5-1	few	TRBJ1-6	TGCGCCAGCAGCTTGGCCCCGGCCCGGGGAGGCAATTCACCCCTCCACTTT	CASSLAPARGGNSPLHF
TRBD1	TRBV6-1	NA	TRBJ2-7	TGTGCCAGCCAAACGGGACAGGAGACCTACGAGCAGTACTTC	CASQTGQETYEQYF
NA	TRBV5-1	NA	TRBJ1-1	TGCGCCAGCAGCTTGGTTCAGGCGATGAACACTGAAGCTTTCTTT	CASSLVQAMNTEAFF
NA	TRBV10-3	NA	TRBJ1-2	TGTGCCATCAGTGAGCCGGACGGGAATAACTATGGCTACACCTTC	CAISEPDGNNYGYTF
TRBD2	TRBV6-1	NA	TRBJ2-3	TGTGCCAGCAGTAAGAGCGGGACTAGCGGTGATACGCAGTATTTT	CASSKSGTSGDTQYF
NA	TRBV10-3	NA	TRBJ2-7	TGTGCCATCGGAGGCACCACCTACGAGCAGTACTTC	CAIGGTTYEQYF
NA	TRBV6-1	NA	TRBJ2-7	TGTGCCAGCAGTGAATTAGAAGTTACCTCCTACGAGCAGTACTTC	CASSELEVTSYEQYF
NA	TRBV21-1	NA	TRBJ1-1	TGTGCCAGCACCCCGTCGGGGAGATGGAACACTGAAGCTTTCTTT	CASTPSGRWNTEAFF
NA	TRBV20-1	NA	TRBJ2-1	TGCAGTGCTAACTCATACAATGAGCAGTTCTTC	CSANSYNEQFF
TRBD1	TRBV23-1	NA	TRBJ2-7	TGCGCCAGCAGGCCAACCTGGTCCGGGACAGAGTACTTC	CASRPTWSGTEYF
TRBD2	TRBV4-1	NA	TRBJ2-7	TGCGCCAGCAGCCCGGTAGCGGGGGGGCAGTACGAGCAGTACTTC	CASSPVAGGQYEQYF
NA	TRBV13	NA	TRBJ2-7	TGTGCCAGCAGCTTACGAACACGGGGATGGGCCGGATCCTACGAGCAGTACTTC	CASSLRTRGWAGSYEQYF
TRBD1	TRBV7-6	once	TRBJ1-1	TGTGCCAGCAGCTTAGCCCCCCCGGGACAGTTAGTTGAAGCTTTCTTT	CASSLAPPGQLVEAFF
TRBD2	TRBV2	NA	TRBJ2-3	TGTGCCAGCAGTGGGGAGCGGGGGGCCACAGATACGCAGTATTTT	CASSGERGATDTQYF
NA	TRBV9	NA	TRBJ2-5	TGTGCCAGCAGCGTAGATAGGGCGGGCGAGACCCAGTACTTC	CASSVDRAGETQYF
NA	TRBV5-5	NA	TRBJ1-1	TGTGCCAGCAGCCTACAGGTGTGGAGCATGAACACTGAAGCTTTCTTT	CASSLQVWSMNTEAFF
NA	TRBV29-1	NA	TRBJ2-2	TGCAGCGTTGGCCAGAAGAACACCGGGGAGCTGTTTTTT	CSVGQKNTGELFF
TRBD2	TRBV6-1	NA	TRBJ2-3	TGTGCCAGTTCTACTAGCGGCAAAGATACGCAGTATTTT	CASSTSGKDTQYF
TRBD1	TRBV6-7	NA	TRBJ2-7	TGTGCCAGCATGAGGGACAGGGAAGAGCAGTACTTC	CASMRDREEQYF
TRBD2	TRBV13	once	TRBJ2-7	TGTGCCAGCAGCTTAGCCCAGGGTGGTAGCGGGTGGTACGAGCAGTACTTC	CASSLAQGGSGWYEQYF
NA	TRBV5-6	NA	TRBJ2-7	TGTGCCAGCAGCCCTTACCCCAGCTCCTACGAGCAGTACTTC	CASSPYPSSYEQYF
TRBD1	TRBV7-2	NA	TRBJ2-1	TGTGCCAGCAGCGGGACAGGGGGTACGAATGAGCAGTTCTTC	CASSGTGGTNEQFF
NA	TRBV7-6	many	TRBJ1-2	TGTGCCAGCAGCTTACTTGGACAGCTTTATGGCTACACCTTC	CASSLLGQLYGYTF
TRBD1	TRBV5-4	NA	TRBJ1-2	TGTGCCAGCAGCTTTCCGCCGGGACAGGGGGACTATGGCTACACCTTC	CASSFPPGQGDYGYTF
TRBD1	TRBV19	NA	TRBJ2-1	TGTGCCAGTAGTGTTCCGGGACAGGGTGTGAATGAGCAGTTCTTC	CASSVPGQGVNEQFF
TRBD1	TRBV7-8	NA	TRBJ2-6	TGTGCCAGCAGCTTAGGCTACAGGGGGTCTGGGGCCAACGTCCTGACTTTC	CASSLGYRGSGANVLTF
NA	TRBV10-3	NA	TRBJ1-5	TGTGCCATCAGTGGGAACTCGGACGGGGGTCAGCCCCAGCATTTT	CAISGNSDGGQPQHF
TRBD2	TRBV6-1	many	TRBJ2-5	TGTGCCAGCAGTGAACTAGCGGGGGGGCAAGAGACCCAGTACTTC	CASSELAGGQETQYF
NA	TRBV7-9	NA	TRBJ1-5	TGTGCCAGCAGCTTAGCCGACAGTCTCAATCAGCCCCAGCATTTT	CASSLADSLNQPQHF
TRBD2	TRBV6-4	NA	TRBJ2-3	TGTGCCAGCAGTTGGACTAGCTCGAATACGCAGTATTTT	CASSWTSSNTQYF
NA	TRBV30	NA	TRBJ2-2	TGTGCCTGGAGTGTAATCCCGGGACACTCCACCGGGGAGCTGTTTTTT	CAWSVIPGHSTGELFF
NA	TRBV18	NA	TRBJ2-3	TGTGCCAGCTCAACCTTACTCCGCAGGAGCACAGATACGCAGTATTTT	CASSTLLRRSTDTQYF
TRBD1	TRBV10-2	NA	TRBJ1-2	TGCGCCAGCAGTTGGGGGACAGGAGACTTCTATGGCTACACCTTC	CASSWGTGDFYGYTF